The rows below give T cell receptor beta chains drawn from one sample of a study of vaccination effects on CD4 cells after COVID-19. Clones were read by immunoSEQ multiplex PCR, and TCRdb kept only the in-frame ones, dropping some. Here the sample spans about 20,000 clones, around 72% being singletons. Their target antigens are unknown. The source material was CD4+ T cells from PBMCs cultured with HCoV-NL63 spike peptides, sampled before COVID-19 vaccination. These receptors all come from a human donor who received a COVID-19 vaccine. Each CDR3 is given with its conserved first and last residue.

cdr3_length,v_call,cdr3_aa
13,TRBV2,CASSERADYGYTF
15,TRBV7-8,CASSLEGRSNTEAFF
13,TRBV7-9,CASSLNSINEQFF
13,TRBV19,CASKPGGNSPLHF
14,TRBV19,CASRGPLDESPLHF
12,TRBV5-1,CASSLERDTQYF
14,TRBV5-1,CASSLYGGTGELFF
15,TRBV19,CASREGDRPHNEQFF
14,TRBV11-3,CASSLASIGGELFF
12,TRBV5-1,CASSSQGETQYF
19,TRBV18,CASSPLPGTSGRSTDTQYF
15,TRBV2,CASSAVTVSNQPQHF
15,TRBV6-1,CASRPQDLSGNTIYF
20,TRBV7-4,CASSLLVGTGTSSSYNEQFF
14,TRBV29-1,CSVAFRGKNTEAFF
13,TRBV9,CASSVAWTGELFF
16,TRBV5-1,CASSWGQGEDKNIQYF
14,TRBV6-2/TRBV6-3,CASSYSGRAYEQYF
13,TRBV10-1,CASSVQGGDTQYF
12,TRBV19,CASRFYDNEQFF
17,TRBV25-1,CASSETQGGSGANVLTF
15,TRBV2,CASSDRQEPNQPQHF
16,TRBV7-8,CASSRDLFRGTDTQYF
19,TRBV5-1,CASSLMRARNWGTYNEQFF
14,TRBV19,CASSIDQGVSGYTF
14,TRBV6-5,CASSKLQGAQEQYF
12,TRBV12-3/TRBV12-4,CASSGQTYEQYF
18,TRBV3-1/TRBV3-2,CASSQGSGRLDSYNEQFF
16,TRBV5-1,CASSPGTGKSNQPQHF
12,TRBV10-1,CARTGDNQPQHF
17,TRBV18,CASSSRRGQYWLNGYTF
18,TRBV5-1,CASSLESGRAGDTDTQYF
13,TRBV19,CASSIGRGNTIYF
15,TRBV7-7,CASSSGRSYQETQYF
16,TRBV4-1,CASSQVLRTSYNEQFF